Following are 29 T cell receptor beta chains from one sample sequenced in a study of T cell changes during pregnancy in multiple sclerosis. TCRdb's copy holds only in-frame clones and misses some; the assay was immunoSEQ multiplex PCR. The sample lists about 69,000 clones; more than 75% were seen once. The source was peripheral blood, collected in the third trimester of pregnancy. All receptors come from a female donor with multiple sclerosis, enrolled in a pregnancy study.

CDR3 amino acids: CAWSSGTGGFSYNSPLHF. The CDR3 coding sequence is TGTGCCTGGAGCTCCGGGACAGGGGGCTTCTCCTATAATTCACCCCTCCACTTT. The chain is built from TRBV30 and TRBJ1-6, with 12 bases aligning to TRBD1. Germline loops: CDR1 GTSNPN, CDR2 SVGIG (reference sequence). The V and J ends lost 3 bases and 0 bases, in that order; junction bases with no gene match: 6. This CDR3 has 18 residues.

The table lists this clone with a count of one. The chain combines TRBV10-3 with TRBJ1-2, with TRBD1 matching over 7 bases. CDR3 size: 13 residues. Germline CDR1 is ENHRY and CDR2 is SYGVKD. V lost 9 bases and J lost 5; bases outside the gene matches: 9. CDR3 nucleotides: TGTGCCATAGGGGGCAGGTCCCGGTATGGCTACACCTTC. This encodes CAIGGRSRYGYTF.

This sequence joins TRBV9 and TRBJ2-5; 12 nucleotides agree with TRBD2. J was trimmed by 5 bases and V by 2 bases; bases with no gene match: 7. The germline V gene has CDR1 SGDLS and CDR2 YYNGEE. The CDR3 has 16 residues. The CDR3 spells CASSVASGGEEETQYF. CDR3 bases: TGTGCCAGCAGCGTGGCTAGCGGGGGGGAAGAGGAGACCCAGTACTTC.

This rearrangement joins TRBV20-1 to TRBJ1-1; no clear D. The CDR3 loop spans 11 amino acids. Deletions cut 4 bases from V and 4 bases from J, with 7 bases between. In germline, CDR1 is DFQATT, CDR2 SNEGSKA (reference sequence). The CDR3 reads CSAKAVTEAFF. CDR3 coding DNA: TGCAGTGCTAAGGCGGTCACTGAAGCTTTCTTT.

The chain links TRBV4-1 to TRBJ2-1, with 10 positions matching TRBD2. Losses at the gene ends were 2 bases for V and 12 bases for J; bases not matched to a gene: 4. The CDR3 covers 13 residues. Per the germline V gene, CDR1 is MGHRA and CDR2 is YSYEKL. CDR3 protein: CASSQLRLAGQFF. The CDR3 bases are TGCGCCAGCAGCCAATTACGACTAGCGGGGCAGTTCTTC.

The chain recombines TRBV6-4 with TRBJ2-2, with 8 bases that match TRBD1. After removal of 0 bases from V and 6 bases from J, the junction contained 6 bases not matched to a gene. Per the germline V gene, CDR1 is MRHNA and CDR2 is SNTAGT. The CDR3 is 16 amino acids. In nucleotides, the CDR3 is TGTGCCAGCAGTGACTCGGTAGCAGGGGGCTCCGGGGAGCTGTTTTTT. It yields the protein CASSDSVAGGSGELFF.

The rearrangement joins TRBV7-9 to TRBJ2-7; D is perhaps TRBD2 (5 bases). CDR3 length: 12 amino acids. Trimming removed 8 bases from V and 1 base from J, with 9 bases in between. CDR1 and CDR2 from the germline V gene are SEHNR and FQNEAQ (reference sequence). CDR3 region: CASSGISYEQYF. For the CDR3, the DNA is TGTGCCAGCTCGGGGATTTCCTACGAGCAGTACTTC. Drawing the rest from reference TRBV7-9 and TRBJ2-7, the complete variable domain is DTGVSQNPRHKITKRGQNVTFRCDPISEHNRLYWYRQTLGQGPEFLTYFQNEAQLEKSRLLSDRFSAERPKGSFSTLEIQRTEQGDSAMYLCASSGISYEQYFGPGTRLTVT.

This clone was counted once. The chain employs TRBV28 and TRBJ2-5; the D gene is possibly TRBD2 (5 bases). CDR3 size: 14 residues. V was trimmed by 6 bases and J by 5 bases, leaving 16 bases between them. Germline CDR1 MDHEN, CDR2 SYDVKM. CDR3 sequence: CASRDPGFGETQYF. The CDR3 DNA sequence: TGTGCCAGCAGAGACCCGGGGTTTGGGGAGACCCAGTACTTC.

This chain uses TRBV5-3 with TRBJ1-2, with D uncertain. TRBV5-3 is labeled an ORF, and its function is uncertain. The CDR3 sequence is 13 residues long. Trimming cost V 1 base and J 5 bases, with 9 bases left between them. The CDR3 here is CARSLPESYGYTF. The CDR3 DNA follows: TGTGCCAGAAGCTTGCCAGAATCTTATGGCTACACCTTC.

The chain employs TRBV5-6 and TRBJ2-3, with 7 positions matching TRBD2. Germline lookup yields CDR1 SGHDT and CDR2 YYEEEE. The V and J ends lost 0 bases and 9 bases, in that order; junction bases with no gene match: 1. The CDR3 contains 12 residues. The CDR3 nucleotides read TGTGCCAGCAGCTTGGGACTAGCAACGCAGTATTTT. It yields the protein CASSLGLATQYF.

V is TRBV2 and J is TRBJ2-3; 10 bases align to TRBD2. Per the germline V gene, CDR1 is SNHLY and CDR2 is FYNNEI. The CDR3 length is 14 residues. V was clipped by 7 bases and J by 6 bases; unmatched bases: 7. CDR3 in DNA: TGTGCCAGCACCTTAGCGGGGGGCGGGGATACGCAGTATTTT. It codes for CASTLAGGGDTQYF. Based on the CDR3 plus reference TRBV2 and TRBJ2-3, the full variable domain is EPEVTQTPSHQVTQMGQEVILRCVPISNHLYFYWYRQILGQKVEFLVSFYNNEISEKSEIFDDQFSVERPDGSNFTLKIRSTKLEDSAMYFCASTLAGGGDTQYFGPGTRLTVL.

The rearrangement links TRBV11-1 to TRBJ1-2, with D uncertain. The germline V and J ends were trimmed by 5 bases and 8 bases, with 15 bases remaining between them. This CDR3 comprises 13 residues. Germline CDR1 and CDR2: SGHAT and FQDESV (reference sequence). The CDR3 bases are TGTGCCAGCAGCGCTGGATCAATGGGCGGCTACACCTTC. This gives the protein CASSAGSMGGYTF.

The chain couples TRBV5-1 to TRBJ1-5; 8 nucleotides align to TRBD1. Germline CDR1 is SGHRS and CDR2 is YFSETQ. This CDR3 region has 16 residues. Losses at the gene ends were 0 bases for V and 5 bases for J; bases not matched to a gene: 7. CDR3 residues: CASSLGGQAGDQPQHF. For the CDR3, the DNA is TGCGCCAGCAGCTTGGGGGGACAGGCCGGGGATCAGCCCCAGCATTTT.

In the case of this clone: The junction departs from germline at one end; a sequencing error may be responsible. This chain connects TRBV7-2 to TRBJ1-2; D remains unclear. The length of the CDR3 is 15 residues. CDR1 and CDR2 (germline): SGHTA, FQGNSA. The CDR3 sequence is CASSLAWAANYGYTF. CDR3 DNA sequence: TGTGCCAGCAGCCTAGCGTGGGCCGCTAACTATGGCTACACCTTC. Together with reference TRBV7-2 and TRBJ1-2, the CDR3 gives the full variable domain: GAGVSQSPSNKVTEKGKDVELRCDPISGHTALYWYRQSLGQGLEFLIYFQGNSAPDKSGLPSDRFSAERTGGSVSTLTIQRTQQEDSAVYLCASSLAWAANYGYTFGSGTRLTVV.

The gene calls are TRBV27 and TRBJ2-7; TRBD1 aligns across 7 bases. The ends lost 4 bases at V and 3 bases at J; junction bases unmatched: 3. This CDR3 has 13 residues. CDR1 is MNHEY, CDR2 SMNVEV, per germline (reference sequence). For the CDR3, the DNA is TGTGCCAGCAGTTCCCGACAGGGCTACGAGCAGTACTTC. This sequence encodes CASSSRQGYEQYF.

The sample holds one count of this clone. This sequence joins TRBV13 and TRBJ2-2; D gene ambiguous. This CDR3 contains 13 residues. From germline, CDR1 is PRHDT and CDR2 FYEKMQ (reference sequence). Trimming removed 3 bases from V and 6 bases from J, with 8 bases in between. CDR3 DNA: TGTGCCAGCAGCTTGGTGGGCGCCGGGGAGCTGTTTTTT. Encoded protein: CASSLVGAGELFF.

This clone was seen once. The V and J genes are TRBV2 and TRBJ1-6; TRBD1 aligns across 7 bases. The CDR3 loop spans 14 amino acids. Germline-derived CDR1 and CDR2 are SNHLY and FYNNEI. V shed 6 bases and J 7 bases; nucleotides not matched to a gene: 6. The CDR3 coding sequence is TGTGCCAGCAGGACCGGGACAGAAAATTCACCCCTCCACTTT. Translation gives CASRTGTENSPLHF.

This clone has only a few counts. This chain uses TRBV4-3 with TRBJ1-6; unclear D gene. Germline V gene data show CDR1 as LGHNA and CDR2 as YSLEER. V was cut by 5 bases and J by 5 bases, with 7 bases left in between. The CDR3 loop spans 13 amino acids. Written as DNA, the CDR3 is TGCGCCAGCAGCGGGCAGCATAATTCACCCCTCCACTTT. Encoded protein: CASSGQHNSPLHF.

The genes are TRBV6-1 and TRBJ2-7, with 7 bases fitting TRBD2. V dropped 1 base and J dropped 0; count of bases not matched to a gene: 6. The CDR3 spans 16 residues. Per the germline V gene, CDR1 is MNHNS and CDR2 is SASEGT. This CDR3 reads CASSEGWRGFSYEQYF. Here the CDR3 DNA reads TGTGCCAGCAGTGAAGGCTGGCGGGGGTTCTCCTACGAGCAGTACTTC.

The chain combines TRBV15 with TRBJ1-2; weak D call: TRBD1 (6 bases). CDR1 LNHNV and CDR2 YYDKDF come from the germline V gene (reference sequence). V lost 2 bases and J 10 bases, leaving 32 bases between the germline ends. The CDR3 totals 19 residues. The CDR3 sequence: CATSRPRTVGKEILVYYTF. In DNA, the CDR3 is TGTGCCACCAGCAGACCCCGGACAGTGGGGAAGGAGATCCTAGTGTACTACACCTTC. Combining the CDR3 with reference TRBV15 and TRBJ1-2 gives the whole variable domain DAMVIQNPRYQVTQFGKPVTLSCSQTLNHNVMYWYQQKSSQAPKLLFHYYDKDFNNEADTPDNFQSRRPNTSFCFLDIRSPGLGDTAMYLCATSRPRTVGKEILVYYTFGSGTRLTVV.

This rearrangement joins TRBV4-2 to TRBJ2-5; 9 bases match TRBD2. Germline CDR1 LGHNA, CDR2 YNFKEQ. CDR3 length equals 15 residues. Unmatched junction bases numbered 3, after V lost 3 bases and J lost 1 base. CDR3 protein: CASSHLAGSQETQYF. The CDR3 nucleotides are TGTGCCAGCAGCCACCTAGCGGGGAGCCAAGAGACCCAGTACTTC.

The V call is TRBV5-1, the J call TRBJ2-3, with 8 bases that match TRBD1. The junction had 15 bases not matched to a gene; V was cut back by 4 bases and J by 2 bases. The germline V gene has CDR1 SGHRS and CDR2 YFSETQ. This CDR3 spans 18 amino acids. CDR3 nucleotides: TGCGCCAGCAGCCCGAGGGCCCCAGGGGGCGCCCCCACAGATACGCAGTATTTT. It codes for CASSPRAPGGAPTDTQYF. Full variable domain (missing parts from reference TRBV5-1 and TRBJ2-3): KAGVTQTPRYLIKTRGQQVTLSCSPISGHRSVSWYQQTPGQGLQFLFEYFSETQRNKGNFPGRFSGRQFSNSRSEMNVSTLELGDSALYLCASSPRAPGGAPTDTQYFGPGTRLTVL.

The chain recombines TRBV10-2 with TRBJ2-1; D gene ambiguous. V lost 7 bases, J lost 0 bases, and 4 bases lay in between. This CDR3 has 12 residues. CDR1 is WSHSY, CDR2 SAAADI, per germline. CDR3 loop: CASTSSYNEQFF. For the CDR3, the DNA is TGCGCCAGCACCAGCTCCTACAATGAGCAGTTCTTC.

Here the CDR3 reads CASSIEWSYYGYTF. In DNA, the CDR3 is TGTGCCAGTAGTATAGAATGGAGCTACTATGGCTACACCTTC. The J gene is TRBJ1-2, the V gene TRBV19; unclear D gene. The germline V gene has CDR1 LNHDA and CDR2 SQIVND (reference sequence). The CDR3 runs 14 residues. Trimming left V 0 bases short and J 3 bases short, with 8 bases between.

The J gene is TRBJ1-1, the V gene TRBV7-3, with D possibly matching TRBD1 (6 bases). Trimming took 4 bases from V and 3 from J, leaving 9 bases between them. The CDR3 runs 13 residues. In germline, CDR1 is SGHTA, CDR2 FQGTGA. CDR3 sequence (DNA): TGTGCCAGCAGCTCCACAGGGCACACTGAAGCTTTCTTT. Its protein product is CASSSTGHTEAFF.

This clone is a singleton in its sample. The chain employs TRBV28 and TRBJ1-1; D is possibly TRBD1 (5 bases). Trimming cost V 4 bases and J 4 bases, with 13 bases left between them. The CDR3 consists of 14 residues. From germline, CDR1 is MDHEN and CDR2 SYDVKM. CDR3 region: CASSSDGAVTEAFF. CDR3 DNA: TGTGCCAGCAGTTCCGATGGGGCGGTCACTGAAGCTTTCTTT.

This chain joins TRBV5-1 and TRBJ2-2; possibly TRBD2 for D (6 bases). V was shortened by 0 bases and J by 2 bases, with 11 bases between the two germline ends. CDR1 is SGHRS, CDR2 YFSETQ, per germline. The CDR3 is 16 residues long. This CDR3 reads CASSLEGGLNTGELFF. DNA for the CDR3: TGCGCCAGCAGCTTGGAAGGAGGGCTAAACACCGGGGAGCTGTTTTTT.

This clone was observed once. The chain links TRBV6-5 to TRBJ1-5; D gene ambiguous. V lost 6 bases to trimming and J lost 7 bases, with 13 bases between them. In germline, CDR1 is MNHEY, CDR2 SVGAGI. CDR3 length equals 13 residues. The DNA for the CDR3 is TGTGCCAGCAGCCTCAATGGGAGACAGCCCCAGCATTTT. Its translation: CASSLNGRQPQHF.

The rearrangement uses TRBV10-3 and TRBJ1-4; 10 nucleotides align to TRBD1. The germline CDR1 and CDR2 sequences are ENHRY and SYGVKD. The CDR3 runs to 16 residues. Trimming removed 3 bases from V and 7 bases from J; junction bases left unmatched: 8. CDR3 sequence reads: CAISDHRQGAFEKLFF. DNA for the CDR3: TGTGCCATCAGTGACCACCGACAGGGGGCATTTGAAAAACTGTTTTTT.